The clone carrying this TCR beta chain was seen once. Trimming pared 2 bases from V and 9 bases from J, leaving 18 bases between. The CDR3 runs 15 residues. In germline, CDR1 is SGHRS, CDR2 YFSETQ. The sample is drawn from a study of shared clonotypes between healthy human individuals. Healthy and HIV-negative, the adult donors had no recent acute infections or vaccinations. Here immunoSEQ multiplex PCR was the method, and the copy in TCRdb shows in-frame clones only, minus some. The table has about a million clones, about 77% seen once; the top ten hold about 1.5%. The genes are TRBV5-1 and TRBJ2-1; D perhaps matches TRBD1 (6 bases). The sequencing sample was made of memory CD4+ T cells sorted from blood. Subset: CD45RA-negative fraction. The source is a man younger than 35 in good health. Written as DNA, the CDR3 is TGCGCCAGCAGCTTAGGACAGTCCCTTACTGGTGAGCAGTTCTTC. Its translation is CASSLGQSLTGEQFF.